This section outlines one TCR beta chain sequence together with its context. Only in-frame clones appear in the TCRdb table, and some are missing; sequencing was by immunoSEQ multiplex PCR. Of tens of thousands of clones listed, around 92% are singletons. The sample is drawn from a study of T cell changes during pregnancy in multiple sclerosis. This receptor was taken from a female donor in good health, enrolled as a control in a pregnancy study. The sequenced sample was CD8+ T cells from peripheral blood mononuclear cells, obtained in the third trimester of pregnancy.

This CDR3 is CASSSVGGGTQPQHF. The DNA for the CDR3 is TGTGCCAGCAGTTCGGTGGGGGGGGGCACTCAGCCCCAGCATTTT. The chain joins TRBV5-6 to TRBJ1-5, with D maybe TRBD1 (6 bases). V was trimmed by 5 bases and J by 6 bases, leaving 18 bases between them. Per the germline V gene, CDR1 is SGHDT and CDR2 is YYEEEE. The CDR3 extends over 15 amino acids.